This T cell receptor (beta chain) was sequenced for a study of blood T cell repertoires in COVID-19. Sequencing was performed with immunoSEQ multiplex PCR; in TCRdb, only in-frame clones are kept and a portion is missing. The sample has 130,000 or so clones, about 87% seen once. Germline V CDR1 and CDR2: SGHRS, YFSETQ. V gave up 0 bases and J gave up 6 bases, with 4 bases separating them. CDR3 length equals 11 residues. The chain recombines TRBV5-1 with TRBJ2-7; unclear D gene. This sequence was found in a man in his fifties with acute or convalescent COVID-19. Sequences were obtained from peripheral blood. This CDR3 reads CASSLDGEQYF. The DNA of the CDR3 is TGCGCCAGCAGCTTGGACGGCGAGCAGTACTTC.